This T cell receptor (beta chain) was sequenced during a study of control samples from healthy donors and cancer patients. Germline lookup yields CDR1 KGHSH and CDR2 LQKENI. The CDR3 has 15 amino acids. Trimming took off 3 bases at V and 2 bases at J, with 13 bases between the two ends. Sequencing was performed with immunoSEQ multiplex PCR; in TCRdb, only in-frame clones are kept and a portion is missing. The sample consists of 100,000 or so clones, 79% of them appearing once. This receptor was identified in a woman aged 25 to 45 in good health. Sequenced sample: blood. This chain links TRBV18 with TRBJ1-2; no clear D. The CDR3 bases are TGTGCCAGCTCACCGTCAGCGAGTGAGAACTATGGCTACACCTTC. Translated, it gives CASSPSASENYGYTF.